This T cell receptor beta chain was identified during a study of blood T cell repertoires in COVID-19. Study context: From T cells, B-cell-depleted T cells, or PBMCs came the material, which was cDNA or gDNA.

V lost 5 bases and J lost 6, with 16 bases in between. CDR3 length: 15 residues. Germline V gene data show CDR1 as SEHNR and CDR2 as FQNEAQ (reference sequence). Repertoires were generated with immunoSEQ multiplex PCR, while TCRdb's copy carries only in-frame clones and drops some. Found here are over 130,000 clones, 84% of them singletons; the top ten hold more than 3%. The gene calls are TRBV7-9 and TRBJ2-2, with D possibly matching TRBD2 (5 bases). Material: PBMCs or T cells enriched from blood (not recorded which). The receptor was isolated from a woman between 50 and 59 years old with acute COVID-19. The CDR3 region is CASSPGILAAGELFF. CDR3 in DNA: TGTGCCAGCAGCCCTGGAATTCTAGCTGCCGGGGAGCTGTTTTTT.